The 15 T cell receptor beta chains below were found in one sample sequenced in a study of cytomegalovirus exposure and HLA in healthy donors. PCR primers comprised 60 Vbeta and 13 Jbeta primers. Repertoires were generated with immunoSEQ multiplex PCR, while TCRdb's copy carries only in-frame clones and drops some. Of some 130,000 clones detected, around four fifths appear once; the ten largest clones hold around 11%. The sequencing input was PBMCs. All receptors derive from a male donor in good health and CMV-seropositive.

CDR3 in DNA: TGTGCCAGCCGCACAGAACAGGGGTTCCACGAGCAGTACTTC. Protein: CASRTEQGFHEQYF. The chain combines TRBV28 with TRBJ2-7; 7 bases agree with TRBD1. The CDR3 contains 14 residues. Germline CDR1 is MDHEN and CDR2 is SYDVKM. V lost 8 bases, J lost 5 bases, and 12 bases stayed unmatched.

This clone has just one count. The V call is TRBV6-6, the J call TRBJ1-6; maybe TRBD1 (5 bases). V gave up 5 bases and J gave up 6 bases, with 8 bases separating them. This CDR3 is 13 amino acids long. CDR1 is MNHNY and CDR2 is SVGAGI in the germline V gene (reference sequence). CDR3 nucleotide sequence: TGTGCCAGCAGTCGCGGGACTAATTCACCCCTCCACTTT. Translating it yields CASSRGTNSPLHF.

The genes are TRBV19 and TRBJ2-7; D gene ambiguous. Germline loops: CDR1 LNHDA, CDR2 SQIVND (reference sequence). The CDR3 length is 14 residues. Trimming shortened V by 5 bases and J by 3 bases, and 14 bases separated the two germline ends. The CDR3: CASSPTSAFYEQYF. The CDR3, as DNA: TGTGCCAGTAGTCCCACTTCCGCCTTCTACGAGCAGTACTTC.

The rearrangement joins TRBV28 to TRBJ1-2; 8 bases line up with TRBD1. This CDR3 comprises 16 residues. V gave up 3 bases and J gave up 4 bases; unmatched junction bases: 10. Germline assignment: CDR1 MDHEN and CDR2 SYDVKM. The CDR3 spells CASSFRTGKFGYGYTF. CDR3 coding DNA: TGTGCCAGCAGTTTTAGGACAGGGAAGTTTGGCTATGGCTACACCTTC.

CDR3 in amino acids: CASIPSGGSRDEQYF. The CDR3, as DNA: TGTGCCAGCATCCCCAGCGGGGGTTCGCGGGACGAGCAGTACTTC. V gene TRBV28 combines with J gene TRBJ2-7; 8 bases match TRBD2. CDR1 is MDHEN and CDR2 is SYDVKM in the germline V gene. The J segment lost 5 bases and the V segment lost 7 bases, leaving 13 bases of the junction unmatched. The CDR3 covers 15 residues. The full variable domain, its missing parts supplied by reference TRBV28 and TRBJ2-7, is DVKVTQSSRYLVKRTGEKVFLECVQDMDHENMFWYRQDPGLGLRLIYFSYDVKMKEKGDIPEGYSVSREKKERFSLILESASTNQTSMYLCASIPSGGSRDEQYFGPGTRLTVT.

The chain uses TRBV28 and TRBJ2-1, with TRBD2 identical over 10 bases. Germline CDR1 reads MDHEN; CDR2 reads SYDVKM. This CDR3 region has 17 residues. The ends lost 4 bases at V and 3 bases at J; junction bases unmatched: 9. CDR3 in amino acids: CASSYPLAGANYNEQFF. DNA for the CDR3: TGTGCCAGCAGTTACCCGCTAGCGGGAGCGAACTACAATGAGCAGTTCTTC.

This chain links TRBV28 with TRBJ2-1, with 12 bases matching TRBD2. The CDR3 has 16 amino acids. Germline V CDR1 and CDR2: MDHEN, SYDVKM. The junction had 8 bases not matched to a gene; V was cut back by 5 bases and J by 6 bases. This CDR3 is CASSKLAGGPSNEQFF. The DNA for the CDR3 is TGTGCCAGCAGTAAACTAGCGGGAGGTCCCTCCAATGAGCAGTTCTTC.

This clone came up once. The CDR3 sequence is CASSQQGQGEGYTF. The CDR3 DNA is TGTGCCAGCAGTCAACAGGGGCAAGGGGAAGGCTACACCTTC. The chain couples TRBV2 to TRBJ1-2; 7 bases align to TRBD1. Trimming removed 5 bases from V and 8 bases from J; junction bases left unmatched: 11. The germline gives CDR1 SNHLY, CDR2 FYNNEI. This CDR3 region has 14 residues.

The V gene is TRBV15, the J gene TRBJ2-1; maybe TRBD1 (6 bases). The V gene lost 1 base and the J gene lost 10 bases, with 11 bases spanning the gap. The CDR3 covers 13 residues. Germline CDR1 is LNHNV and CDR2 is YYDKDF (reference sequence). The CDR3, as DNA: TGTGCCACCAGCAGAGGCACCGGGACAGAGCAGTTCTTC. Translated, it gives CATSRGTGTEQFF.

This clone was seen a handful of times. The chain joins TRBV15 to TRBJ2-7; D is unclear. CDR1 is LNHNV, CDR2 YYDKDF, per germline (reference sequence). Trimming took off 0 bases at V and 7 bases at J, with 7 bases between the two ends. This CDR3 is built from 12 residues. The CDR3 sequence: CATSRDEEEQYF. In nucleotides, the CDR3 is TGTGCCACCAGCAGAGATGAGGAGGAGCAGTACTTC.

The gene calls are TRBV25-1 and TRBJ1-1; 9 bases fit TRBD1. The CDR3 has 11 residues. Germline assignment: CDR1 MGHDK and CDR2 SYGVNS. V shed 7 bases and J 8 bases; nucleotides not matched to a gene: 2. CDR3: CASIGQGEAFF. The DNA of the CDR3 is TGTGCCAGCATTGGACAGGGGGAAGCTTTCTTT.

With respect to this clone: Mismatch with germline at one junction end may stem from a read error. V and J are TRBV4-2 and TRBJ2-7; D is perhaps TRBD1 (6 bases). CDR3 length equals 15 residues. Germline values: CDR1 LGHNA, CDR2 YNFKEQ. CDR3 DNA: TGTGCCAGCAGCCAACCGGATGGGGGCGCCCGCTATCCATTATTC. It yields the protein CASSQPDGGARYPLF.

The V call is TRBV9, the J call TRBJ2-7, with 7 positions matching TRBD1. With 4 bases clipped from V and 4 bases from J, the junction kept 2 bases outside the gene matches. The CDR3 runs 12 residues. Germline loops: CDR1 SGDLS, CDR2 YYNGEE. CDR3 sequence (DNA): TGTGCCAGCAGCAAACAGGGGTACGAGCAGTACTTC. Protein sequence: CASSKQGYEQYF.

The chain is built from TRBV28 and TRBJ1-5, with D tentatively TRBD1 (6 bases). The CDR3 spans 14 residues. With 6 bases removed from V and 6 bases from J, the gap between germline ends came to 15 bases. Germline V lookup: CDR1 MDHEN, CDR2 SYDVKM. The CDR3 protein is CASRPSGEGQPQHF. DNA for the CDR3: TGTGCCAGCAGACCATCAGGGGAGGGTCAGCCCCAGCATTTT.

The V call is TRBV11-2, the J call TRBJ2-2; D is possibly TRBD2 (6 bases). Trimming cost V 1 base and J 0 bases, with 12 bases left between them. This CDR3 is 17 amino acids long. The germline CDR1 and CDR2 sequences are SGHAT and FQNNGV. The chain's CDR3 is CASSLAASVTNTGELFF. CDR3 coding DNA: TGTGCCAGCAGCTTAGCGGCTAGCGTTACGAACACCGGGGAGCTGTTTTTT. Full variable domain (outside the CDR3, taken from reference TRBV11-2 and TRBJ2-2): EAGVAQSPRYKIIEKRQSVAFWCNPISGHATLYWYQQILGQGPKLLIQFQNNGVVDDSQLPKDRFSAERLKGVDSTLKIQPAKLEDSAVYLCASSLAASVTNTGELFFGEGSRLTVL.